This TCR beta chain was identified in a study of T-cell reconstitution after alpha-beta-depleted transplantation in children. This clonotype was seen a few times. Using unique molecular identifiers, the investigators prepared the TCRbeta library. From the PCR reads, TCRdb called clonotypes with MiXCR, one entry per CDR3 protein. Among hundreds of thousands of distinct CDR3 sequences listed, 32% were seen once. Germline-derived CDR1 and CDR2 are ENHRY and SYGVKD. This CDR3 region has 15 residues. Trimming at V came to 2 bases and at J to 7 bases, leaving 9 bases not matched to a gene. The chain uses TRBV10-3 and TRBJ2-7; 9 bases are a match to TRBD1. This receptor was obtained from a human donor who donated a stem cell graft to a child with aplastic anemia. Here the sequenced sample was PBMCs from the stem cell graft donor, taken from the stem cell graft. As DNA, the CDR3 is TGTGCCATCAGTGAGGAGGGACAGGGCGTCAGGGAGCAGTACTTC. It is translated as CAISEEGQGVREQYF.